The following is a TCR beta chain sequence with its context. What this receptor recognizes is not known. The record has no base qualities; no much larger clone is one base away. FACS was used to sort CD4+ or CD8+ cells into naive T cells (CD45RA+) and memory T cells (CD45RO+). The T cells used for TCR sequencing were obtained from a couple of healthy control subjects. Sorted T cell subsets that were not stimulated were used as baseline controls for the mixed lymphocyte reactions. The Qiagen DNeasy Blood & Tissue Kit was used to extract genomic DNA. TCRbeta CDR3 regions were amplified by multiplexed two-step PCR using Vbeta-specific forward primers and Jbeta-specific reverse primers. Through the immunoSEQ service, the TCRbeta libraries were run on an Illumina instrument for sequencing. The authors' pipeline ran thus. IMGT annotation was used to assign V, D and J genes, and synthetic CDR3 analogues were used to correct counts for multiplex PCR bias. In the immunoSEQ Analyzer, repertoire clonality was calculated as one minus normalized Shannon entropy. Whether a clone counted as expanded was decided by Fisher's exact test with Benjamini-Hochberg false discovery rate control and a two-tailed cutoff of P<0.01. TCRdb limited this immuneACCESS table to in-frame rearrangements with V and J called. A share of clones is missing; checked studies link under half to unresolved V genes, and the rest is unexplained. For V, J and clone size, that table is used; D and trimming come from the DNA. This sample comprises around 29,000 clones, approximately 86% of them detected only once. The ten biggest clones cover roughly 0.4% of the sample.

The data derive from a study of regulatory dendritic cells for organ transplantation (dated by TCRdb to about 2017). Looking at the study overall: The TCRbeta repertoires of sorted naive and memory CD4+ and CD8+ T cells were sequenced before and after allostimulation with regulatory or mature dendritic cells. What the study reported, not specific to this receptor: Of the resting subsets, memory CD8+ T cells had the largest number of alloreactive TCR clonotypes. Allostimulation expanded memory CD8+ clones in both subjects, but regulatory dendritic cells appeared to induce more limited expansion than mature dendritic cells. The authors pointed out considerable heterogeneity between individuals in the alloreactive memory CD8+ T cell pool, and only a couple of subjects were sequenced. Highly diverse repertoires were observed in naive CD4+ and CD8+ T cells, whereas lower diversity was observed in memory cells, and the most oligoclonal repertoires were found in memory CD8+ cells.

From the cysteine through the phenylalanine, the CDR3 covers 15 amino acids. Just the 45-base CDR3 DNA is kept, in frame starting at base 1. CDR1 and CDR2, looked up from the germline V gene (reference sequence), are MNHEY and SMNVEV. Trimmed from V: 6 bases; trimmed from J: 6 bases; junction bases lacking a gene match: 8. Sequenced input: naive CD8+ T cells from blood. What this sample's cell subset or site label stands for: CD45RA+ naive T cells. The origin of this receptor is a human donor in good health. The sequence links TRBV27 to TRBJ2-1; the junction holds 10 bases that match TRBD2. The CDR3 region reads CASSPGASGGNEQFF. The nucleotides read TGTGCCAGCAGCCCAGGGGCTAGCGGGGGCAATGAGCAGTTCTTC.